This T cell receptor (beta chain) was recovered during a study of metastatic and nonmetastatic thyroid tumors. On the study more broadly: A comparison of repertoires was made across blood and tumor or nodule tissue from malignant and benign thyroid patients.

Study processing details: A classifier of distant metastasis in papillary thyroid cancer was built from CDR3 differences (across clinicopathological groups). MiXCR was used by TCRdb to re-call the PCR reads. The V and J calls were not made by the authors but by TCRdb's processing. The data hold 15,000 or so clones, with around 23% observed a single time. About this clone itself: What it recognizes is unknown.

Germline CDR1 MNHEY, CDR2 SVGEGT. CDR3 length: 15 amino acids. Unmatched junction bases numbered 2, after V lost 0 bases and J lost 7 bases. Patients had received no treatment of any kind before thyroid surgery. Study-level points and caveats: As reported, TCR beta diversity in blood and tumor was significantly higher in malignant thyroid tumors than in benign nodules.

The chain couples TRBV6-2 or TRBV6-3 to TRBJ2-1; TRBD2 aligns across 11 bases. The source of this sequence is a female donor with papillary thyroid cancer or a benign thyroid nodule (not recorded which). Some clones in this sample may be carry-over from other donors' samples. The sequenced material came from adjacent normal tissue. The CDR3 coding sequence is TGTGCCAGCAGTTACTCGACTAGCGGGATTAATGAGCAGTTCTTC. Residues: CASSYSTSGINEQFF.